This T cell receptor beta chain was sequenced during a study of OX40 agonist ivuxolimab in advanced cancers. The wider study: Under the entry rules, prior anti-PD-1, anti-PD-L1 or anti-CTLA-4 therapy was allowed, and 40% had some.

Blood sampling took place at baseline, cycle 4 day 1, and cycle 7 day 1. For this clone: Other DNA sequences of this sample code for an identical CDR3.

Clones were read by immunoSEQ multiplex PCR, and TCRdb kept only the in-frame ones, dropping some. The sample lists 65,000 to 85,000 clones, around 84% occurring once. Germline loops: CDR1 MNHEY, CDR2 SVGAGI. The V segment lost 2 bases and the J segment 2 bases; nucleotides outside the gene matches: 5. CDR3 length: 16 amino acids. The rearrangement links TRBV6-5 to TRBJ1-2, with 10 positions matching TRBD1. The material was CD4+ or CD8+ T cells sorted from blood, obtained in a trial of the OX40 agonist ivuxolimab. The sequence was collected from an adult with an advanced solid tumor such as melanoma, head and neck, liver or kidney cancer. The CDR3 protein is CASSYIRTGGNYGYTF. The DNA for the CDR3 is TGTGCCAGCAGTTACATCCGGACAGGGGGGAACTATGGCTACACCTTC.